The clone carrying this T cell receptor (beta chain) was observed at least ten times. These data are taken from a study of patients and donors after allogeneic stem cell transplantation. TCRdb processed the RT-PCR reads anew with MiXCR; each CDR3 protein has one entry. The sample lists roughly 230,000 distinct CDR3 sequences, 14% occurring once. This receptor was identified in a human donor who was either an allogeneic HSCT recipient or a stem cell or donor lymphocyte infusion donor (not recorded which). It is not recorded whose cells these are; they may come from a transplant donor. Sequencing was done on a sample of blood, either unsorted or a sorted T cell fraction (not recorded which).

CDR3 in amino acids: CASSFLAGGSSTDTQYF. Here the CDR3 DNA reads TGTGCCAGCAGCTTTTTAGCGGGGGGATCGAGCACAGATACGCAGTATTTT. V is TRBV7-6 and J is TRBJ2-3; 10 bases agree with TRBD2. The CDR3 is made up of 17 amino acids. Germline CDR1 SGHVS, CDR2 FNYEAQ. Trimming removed 3 bases from V and 0 bases from J; junction bases left unmatched: 6.